This TCR beta chain was recovered during a study of T cell responses to AZD1222 COVID-19 vaccine. Findings of the study overall: Clonal diversity may have been underestimated in mostly white British donors.

Both about-4-week and about-12-week second-dose recipients were combined. The assay was immunoSEQ multiplex PCR, and TCRdb's table has in-frame clones only and misses some. The sample lists 90,000 to 150,000 clones, around 92% seen once, with 7.9% in the top ten. With respect to this clone: What it binds is unknown.

Sequences were derived from peripheral blood, sampled 28 days after the second AZD1222 dose. The TCR comes from an adult who received the AZD1222 COVID-19 vaccine.

The CDR3 region is CAISESQQLNQPQHF. The CDR3 nucleotides read TGTGCCATCAGTGAGTCACAACAGTTAAATCAGCCCCAGCATTTT. The chain has TRBV10-3 and TRBJ1-5; D is ambiguous. V dropped 0 bases and J dropped 4 bases, with 10 bases sitting between them. The CDR3 is 15 amino acids. The germline gives CDR1 ENHRY, CDR2 SYGVKD.